The 14 T cell receptor beta chains below come from one sample, sequenced in a study of T cells in Graves' hyperthyroidism and ophthalmopathy. TCR beta CDR3 region amplification was performed from RNA transcripts. The HTBI set primed first-round TCR CDR3 RT-PCR. TCRdb re-called the multiplex PCR reads through MiXCR, storing one row per CDR3 protein. Among some 600,000 distinct CDR3 sequences listed, under 60% were seen once. The sample was peripheral blood or thyroid tissue (not recorded which). The origin of the receptors is a woman aged 18-30 years with Graves' hyperthyroidism.

As DNA, the CDR3 is TGTGCCAGCAGCCAAGGGCGTTTTAGCACCGGGGAGCTGTTTTTT. It yields the protein CASSQGRFSTGELFF. The V and J genes are TRBV14 and TRBJ2-2; D is undetermined. The length of the CDR3 is 15 residues. V lost 1 base, J lost 4 bases, and 10 bases lay in between. From germline, CDR1 is SGHDN and CDR2 FVKESK. Full variable domain (missing parts from reference TRBV14 and TRBJ2-2): EAGVTQFPSHSVIEKGQTVTLRCDPISGHDNLYWYRRVMGKEIKFLLHFVKESKQDESGMPNNRFLAERTGGTYSTLKVQPAELEDSGVYFCASSQGRFSTGELFFGEGSRLTVL.

This clonotype appeared many times. In DNA, the CDR3 is TGTGCCAGCAGCTTATCAGGGGGCGTGATGAACACTGAAGCTTTCTTT. Protein sequence: CASSLSGGVMNTEAFF. The chain employs TRBV7-9 and TRBJ1-1; 8 positions match TRBD1. Germline CDR1 reads SEHNR; CDR2 reads FQNEAQ (reference sequence). The trim removed 2 bases at V and 0 bases at J, leaving 5 bases unmatched. The length of the CDR3 is 16 residues.

The chain combines TRBV25-1 with TRBJ1-2; D is ambiguous. The CDR3 runs 12 residues. The V gene's germline CDR1 is MGHDK and CDR2 SYGVNS. V lost 3 bases to trimming and J lost 4 bases, with 6 bases between them. CDR3 nucleotide sequence: TGTGCCAGCAGTGAGGCAGCCTATGGCTACACCTTC. Translation gives CASSEAAYGYTF.

This clonotype was seen only a few times. CDR3 in amino acids: CASSYFPLNDGYTF. CDR3 nucleotide sequence: TGTGCCAGCAGTTACTTCCCTTTGAACGATGGCTACACCTTC. V is TRBV6-6 and J is TRBJ1-2; D is unresolved. The V end was cut by 1 base, the J end by 6 bases, with 12 bases between. This CDR3 region has 14 residues. Germline V gives CDR1 MNHNY, CDR2 SVGAGI (reference sequence).

The chain employs TRBV6-5 and TRBJ1-5; D call uncertain. Germline values: CDR1 MNHEY, CDR2 SVGAGI. This CDR3 has 13 residues. V shed 2 bases and J shed 5 bases, with 7 bases lying between them. CDR3 nucleotides: TGTGCCAGCAGTTACATCCGAGATCAGCCCCAGCATTTT. Its protein is CASSYIRDQPQHF.

This clonotype occurred many times. CDR3 sequence: CASRSNSGANVLTF. CDR3 bases: TGTGCCAGCAGGTCTAACTCTGGGGCCAACGTCCTGACTTTC. The chain carries TRBV7-9 and TRBJ2-6; D remains ambiguous. The CDR3 runs 14 residues. The germline CDR1 and CDR2 sequences are SEHNR and FQNEAQ (reference sequence). The germline V and J ends were trimmed by 6 bases and 0 bases, with 6 bases remaining between them. Using reference TRBV7-9 and TRBJ2-6 for the parts outside the CDR3, the full variable domain is DTGVSQNPRHKITKRGQNVTFRCDPISEHNRLYWYRQTLGQGPEFLTYFQNEAQLEKSRLLSDRFSAERPKGSFSTLEIQRTEQGDSAMYLCASRSNSGANVLTFGAGSRLTVL.

This clonotype was seen ten or more times. J is TRBJ1-2 and V is TRBV4-3; D possibly corresponds to TRBD1 (5 bases). The CDR3 has 14 residues. Trimming cost V 1 base and J 8 bases, with 14 bases left between them. Germline V gene sequence: CDR1 LGHNA, CDR2 YSLEER. The CDR3 region has the DNA TGCGCCAGCAGCCAAGGGACAAGGGGTCGAGGCTACACCTTC. The encoded protein is CASSQGTRGRGYTF.

This clonotype has at least ten counts. The chain joins TRBV7-9 to TRBJ1-2; unclear D gene. The CDR3 is 15 residues long. The V end was cut by 1 base, the J end by 0 bases, with 9 bases between. Germline values: CDR1 SEHNR, CDR2 FQNEAQ (reference sequence). CDR3 region: CASSLVVGTNYGYTF. CDR3 bases: TGTGCCAGCAGCTTAGTGGTAGGCACTAACTATGGCTACACCTTC.

In DNA, the CDR3 is TGTGCCATCAGTGAAGTTCAGGGAGGCGGGCAAGAGACCCAGTACTTC. Translating it yields CAISEVQGGGQETQYF. The J gene is TRBJ2-5, the V gene TRBV10-3, with D perhaps TRBD2 (6 bases). Germline V gene data show CDR1 as ENHRY and CDR2 as SYGVKD. V lost 3 bases and J 2 bases, leaving 16 bases between the germline ends. The CDR3 is 16 residues long.

This clonotype was recorded at least ten times. The chain is built from TRBV24-1 and TRBJ1-5, with D possibly being TRBD1 (6 bases). This CDR3 spans 15 amino acids. CDR1 and CDR2 (germline): KGHDR, SFDVKD. The V end lost 3 bases, the J end lost 6 bases, and 14 bases lay between the germline ends. Written as DNA, the CDR3 is TGTGCCACCAGTGATGGGGGGGCGAGGTTTCAGCCCCAGCATTTT. Amino acid sequence: CATSDGGARFQPQHF.

A word on this clonotype: An end of the junction differs from the germline gene, which may be a read error. This rearrangement joins TRBV4-1 to TRBJ1-4; D remains unclear. The CDR3 has 15 residues. Germline V gene sequence: CDR1 MGHRA, CDR2 YSYEKL. In nucleotides, the CDR3 is TGCGCCATCAGCTCGTTCCCCACAACTAATGAAAAACTGTTTTTT. It specifies CAISSFPTTNEKLFF.

The CDR3 bases are TGTGCCAGCAGCTTTGCAGGGACAGCCTATGGCTACACCTTC. Protein sequence: CASSFAGTAYGYTF. The chain combines TRBV12-1 with TRBJ1-2; TRBD1, the D gene given by the table, was not confirmed from the DNA. TRBV12-1 represents a pseudogene. CDR3 length: 14 amino acids.

This clonotype was observed at least ten times. V usage is TRBV29-1 and J usage is TRBJ1-2, with TRBD1 matching over 8 bases. Germline trimming cut 6 bases from V and 2 bases from J; bases unmatched to any gene: 5. The CDR3 consists of 13 residues. Looked up from germline, CDR1 is SQVTM and CDR2 is ANQGSEA. CDR3 in amino acids: CSVTGERNYGYTF. DNA of the CDR3: TGCAGCGTGACAGGGGAGAGGAACTATGGCTACACCTTC. The full variable domain, completed using reference TRBV29-1 and TRBJ1-2, is SAVISQKPSRDICQRGTSLTIQCQVDSQVTMMFWYRQQPGQSLTLIATANQGSEATYESGFVIDKFPISRPNLTFSTLTVSNMSPEDSSIYLCSVTGERNYGYTFGSGTRLTVV.

This clonotype appeared once. This may arise from a read error, as a much more abundant clone is one base away. The rearrangement joins TRBV2 to TRBJ2-5; TRBD1 might be the D (5 bases). CDR3 length: 12 amino acids. Germline V gene data show CDR1 as SNHLY and CDR2 as FYNNEI. The CDR3 coding sequence is TGTGTCAGCAGGACAAGCCAAGAGACCCAGTACTTC. Its translation is CVSRTSQETQYF.